This is a list of T cell receptor beta chains from one sample in a study of blood T cell repertoires in COVID-19. The assay was immunoSEQ multiplex PCR, and TCRdb's table has in-frame clones only and misses some. This sample has hundreds of thousands of clones; roughly 86% occur once, and the top ten carry about 7%. Sequenced material: peripheral blood. The receptors here all came from a woman between 65 and 79 years old with COVID-19, enrolled during active disease. The CDR3 runs from the conserved cysteine through the conserved F or W. Fields, in order: V gene, D gene, clone size, J gene, CDR3 DNA, CDR3 protein. The D gene is left open where the match is weak. Expanded clones are given a class, and other clones once, few, many or no size at all.

V gene: TRBV12-5; D gene: TRBD1; clone size: -; J gene: TRBJ1-1; CDR3 DNA: TGTGCTAGTGTTGCCGCGAGGGACAGCATGAACACTGAAGCTTTCTTT; CDR3 protein: CASVAARDSMNTEAFF
V gene: TRBV5-1; D gene: -; clone size: few; J gene: TRBJ2-7; CDR3 DNA: TGCGCCAGCAGCCGCGACAGGACCGCCTACGAGCAGTACTTC; CDR3 protein: CASSRDRTAYEQYF
V gene: TRBV19; D gene: TRBD2; clone size: once; J gene: TRBJ2-7; CDR3 DNA: TGTGCCAGTATACCGGGGGGGATTATCTACGAGCAGTACTTC; CDR3 protein: CASIPGGIIYEQYF
V gene: TRBV2; D gene: TRBD1; clone size: -; J gene: TRBJ1-4; CDR3 DNA: TGTGCCAGCAGTGAAATGGACAGGAATGAAAAACTGTTTTTT; CDR3 protein: CASSEMDRNEKLFF
V gene: TRBV3-1/TRBV3-2; D gene: -; clone size: -; J gene: TRBJ1-1; CDR3 DNA: TGTGCCAGCAGCCAAGCGGTGAACACTGAAGCTTTCTTT; CDR3 protein: CASSQAVNTEAFF
V gene: TRBV18; D gene: TRBD1; clone size: -; J gene: TRBJ1-2; CDR3 DNA: TGTGCCAGCTCCAGACAGGGGGACTATGGCTACACCTTC; CDR3 protein: CASSRQGDYGYTF
V gene: TRBV6-5; D gene: TRBD1; clone size: many; J gene: TRBJ2-7; CDR3 DNA: TGTGCCAGCAGCCAGGGGGCAGGCTCCTACGAGCAGTACTTC; CDR3 protein: CASSQGAGSYEQYF
V gene: TRBV5-4; D gene: -; clone size: -; J gene: TRBJ1-5; CDR3 DNA: TGTGCCAGCAGCGTTGGCGGGGGGCAAGGGAATCAGCCCCAGCATTTT; CDR3 protein: CASSVGGGQGNQPQHF
V gene: TRBV7-9; D gene: TRBD1; clone size: -; J gene: TRBJ2-7; CDR3 DNA: TGTGCCAGCAGCCCCGGTTACGGGACAGGAGACTACGAGCAGTACTTC; CDR3 protein: CASSPGYGTGDYEQYF
V gene: TRBV6-5; D gene: -; clone size: -; J gene: TRBJ1-2; CDR3 DNA: TGTGCCAGCAGGAGCTTGGGAGCTAACTATGGCTACACCTTC; CDR3 protein: CASRSLGANYGYTF
V gene: TRBV2; D gene: -; clone size: -; J gene: TRBJ1-6; CDR3 DNA: TGTGCCAGCAGTGAGCGGGGGGCGGATTCACCCCTCCACTTT; CDR3 protein: CASSERGADSPLHF
V gene: TRBV4-3; D gene: -; clone size: -; J gene: TRBJ1-3; CDR3 DNA: TGCGCCAGCAGCCAAGGAAATAAGCGGGTAGTCGGAAACACCATATATTTT; CDR3 protein: CASSQGNKRVVGNTIYF
V gene: TRBV7-2; D gene: TRBD2; clone size: -; J gene: TRBJ2-7; CDR3 DNA: TGTGCCAGCAGCTTAGTCTCCGGCGGGGGGGGTGGCTACGAGCAGTACTTC; CDR3 protein: CASSLVSGGGGGYEQYF
V gene: TRBV14; D gene: -; clone size: -; J gene: TRBJ1-1; CDR3 DNA: TGTGCCAGCAGCCAAGACAGGGCGGTTGAAGCTTTCTTT; CDR3 protein: CASSQDRAVEAFF
V gene: TRBV27; D gene: -; clone size: -; J gene: TRBJ2-5; CDR3 DNA: TGTGCCAGCAGTTCGTTCCAGGGTGGAACAAAAGAGACCCAGTACTTC; CDR3 protein: CASSSFQGGTKETQYF
V gene: TRBV30; D gene: TRBD1; clone size: -; J gene: TRBJ1-4; CDR3 DNA: TGTGCCTGGAGTGTCCCGGGACAGGGAGGAGAAAAACTGTTTTTT; CDR3 protein: CAWSVPGQGGEKLFF
V gene: TRBV28; D gene: TRBD1; clone size: -; J gene: TRBJ1-4; CDR3 DNA: TGTGCCAGCAGTCTACCCCCGACAGGGGGGGGCGAAAAACTGTTTTTT; CDR3 protein: CASSLPPTGGGEKLFF
V gene: TRBV12-5; D gene: TRBD1; clone size: -; J gene: TRBJ1-2; CDR3 DNA: TGTGCTAGTGGTTTGGGCTTCGCGGCAGGGGGCAACTATGGCTACACCTTC; CDR3 protein: CASGLGFAAGGNYGYTF
V gene: TRBV2; D gene: TRBD1; clone size: once; J gene: TRBJ1-2; CDR3 DNA: TGTGCCAGCAGACAAGGGACAGCATCTAACTATGGCTACACCTTC; CDR3 protein: CASRQGTASNYGYTF
V gene: TRBV2; D gene: -; clone size: -; J gene: TRBJ2-7; CDR3 DNA: TGTGCCAGCAGTGAGGGGGCCGACTACGAGCCGTACTTC; CDR3 protein: CASSEGADYEPYF
V gene: TRBV10-3; D gene: TRBD1; clone size: few; J gene: TRBJ1-2; CDR3 DNA: TGTGCCATCAGTGAGTTAGCGCAGGGGGCCTCTAACTATGGCTACACCTTC; CDR3 protein: CAISELAQGASNYGYTF
V gene: TRBV11-2; D gene: -; clone size: -; J gene: TRBJ1-1; CDR3 DNA: TGTGCCAGCAGCTTGAGGCAGAACACTGAAGCTTTCTTT; CDR3 protein: CASSLRQNTEAFF
V gene: TRBV18; D gene: TRBD1; clone size: few; J gene: TRBJ1-1; CDR3 DNA: TGTGCCAGCTCACCGACAGGGGATGGTACTGAAGCTTTCTTT; CDR3 protein: CASSPTGDGTEAFF
V gene: TRBV9; D gene: -; clone size: -; J gene: TRBJ1-1; CDR3 DNA: TGTGCCAGCAGCGCTACCGGGACACTGAACACTGAAGCTTTCTTT; CDR3 protein: CASSATGTLNTEAFF
V gene: TRBV4-1; D gene: TRBD1; clone size: -; J gene: TRBJ2-1; CDR3 DNA: TGCGCCAGCAGCCCTGGGGACAGATACAATGAGCAGTTCTTC; CDR3 protein: CASSPGDRYNEQFF
V gene: TRBV5-1; D gene: TRBD1; clone size: -; J gene: TRBJ1-1; CDR3 DNA: TGCGCCAGCAGCTCTGTACCGGGACAGGGGGCGGCGGACACTGAAGCTTTCTTT; CDR3 protein: CASSSVPGQGAADTEAFF
V gene: TRBV6-5; D gene: -; clone size: -; J gene: TRBJ1-2; CDR3 DNA: TGTGCCAGCAGTCGGACTGGTACCTATGGCTACACCTTC; CDR3 protein: CASSRTGTYGYTF
V gene: TRBV6-5; D gene: -; clone size: -; J gene: TRBJ1-4; CDR3 DNA: TGTGCCAGCAGTTCGACGCGGACTAATGAAAAACTGTTTTTT; CDR3 protein: CASSSTRTNEKLFF
V gene: TRBV28; D gene: TRBD1; clone size: -; J gene: TRBJ1-3; CDR3 DNA: TGTGCCAGCAGCTCGGACACAGGGGAGAAGAGAAACACCATATATTTT; CDR3 protein: CASSSDTGEKRNTIYF
V gene: TRBV5-6; D gene: -; clone size: -; J gene: TRBJ2-7; CDR3 DNA: TGTGCCAGCAGCTTGGGGCAGGGGCGCTACGAGCAGTACTTC; CDR3 protein: CASSLGQGRYEQYF
V gene: TRBV27; D gene: TRBD2; clone size: -; J gene: TRBJ2-3; CDR3 DNA: TGTGCCAGCAGTTCACCAAGGGGTTTGGGAGCGGGGGGGCATACAGATACGCAGTATTTT; CDR3 protein: CASSSPRGLGAGGHTDTQYF
V gene: TRBV4-3; D gene: -; clone size: -; J gene: TRBJ1-5; CDR3 DNA: TGCGCCAGCAGCCAAGTGGAGAATCAGCCCCAGCATTTT; CDR3 protein: CASSQVENQPQHF
V gene: TRBV3-1/TRBV3-2; D gene: -; clone size: -; J gene: TRBJ1-6; CDR3 DNA: TGTGCCAGCAGCCACGGACGGGGTTCACCCCTCCACTTT; CDR3 protein: CASSHGRGSPLHF
V gene: TRBV4-1; D gene: -; clone size: -; J gene: TRBJ1-2; CDR3 DNA: TGCGCCAGCCGACCCGGAGGGAGGAAAGATGGCTACACCTTC; CDR3 protein: CASRPGGRKDGYTF
V gene: TRBV4-2; D gene: -; clone size: -; J gene: TRBJ2-3; CDR3 DNA: TGTGCCAGCAGCCAAGATCAGGACACAGATACGCAGTATTTT; CDR3 protein: CASSQDQDTDTQYF
V gene: TRBV27; D gene: TRBD2; clone size: -; J gene: TRBJ2-5; CDR3 DNA: TGTGCCAGCAGTCTGTCCCCTGCGGGAGGGCAAGAGACCCAGTACTTC; CDR3 protein: CASSLSPAGGQETQYF
V gene: TRBV5-4; D gene: -; clone size: -; J gene: TRBJ1-6; CDR3 DNA: TGTGCCAGCAGCCTACAGGGTTTGACCCACTATAATTCACCCCTCCACTTT; CDR3 protein: CASSLQGLTHYNSPLHF
V gene: TRBV2; D gene: -; clone size: few; J gene: TRBJ1-2; CDR3 DNA: TGTGCCAGCAGACAACAGGGAAGTCTCTATGGCTACACCTTC; CDR3 protein: CASRQQGSLYGYTF
V gene: TRBV2; D gene: -; clone size: -; J gene: TRBJ1-5; CDR3 DNA: TGTGCCAGCAGCGAACCGGAGCGGTACAATCAGCCCCAGCATTTT; CDR3 protein: CASSEPERYNQPQHF
V gene: TRBV5-1; D gene: -; clone size: once; J gene: TRBJ2-7; CDR3 DNA: TGCGCCAGCAGCGGGGGACACCCCGGGTACGAGCAGTACTTC; CDR3 protein: CASSGGHPGYEQYF
V gene: TRBV29-1; D gene: -; clone size: -; J gene: TRBJ2-7; CDR3 DNA: TGCAGCGTTGTCAAGAGGTCGGGGTACGAGCAGTACTTC; CDR3 protein: CSVVKRSGYEQYF
V gene: TRBV6-1; D gene: TRBD1; clone size: -; J gene: TRBJ1-3; CDR3 DNA: TGTGCCAGCAGTGACCTGGGACAGGGAGGGAACACCATATATTTT; CDR3 protein: CASSDLGQGGNTIYF
V gene: TRBV19; D gene: TRBD1; clone size: -; J gene: TRBJ1-1; CDR3 DNA: TGTGCCAGTTACGCGGACAGGCCCTGGAACGCTGAAGCTTTCTTT; CDR3 protein: CASYADRPWNAEAFF
V gene: TRBV4-2; D gene: TRBD2; clone size: -; J gene: TRBJ2-1; CDR3 DNA: TGTGCCAGCAGCCAAGTGGACGGGGGGGCCGATTCTGAGCAGTTCTTC; CDR3 protein: CASSQVDGGADSEQFF
V gene: TRBV27; D gene: TRBD1; clone size: -; J gene: TRBJ1-1; CDR3 DNA: TGTGCCAGCAGTCCGCCCGTGGCAGGGGGCGTTCGCGGCACTGAAGCTTTCTTT; CDR3 protein: CASSPPVAGGVRGTEAFF
V gene: TRBV10-3; D gene: TRBD1; clone size: -; J gene: TRBJ1-2; CDR3 DNA: TGTGCCATCAGTTCAGGGGGCGCCGACTATGGCTACACCTTC; CDR3 protein: CAISSGGADYGYTF
V gene: TRBV28; D gene: -; clone size: -; J gene: TRBJ2-3; CDR3 DNA: TGTGCCAGCAGTTTCGCAGATACGCAGTATTTT; CDR3 protein: CASSFADTQYF
V gene: TRBV27; D gene: -; clone size: -; J gene: TRBJ1-5; CDR3 DNA: TGTGCCAGCAGTTCCCGACAGAGCAATCAGCCCCAGCATTTT; CDR3 protein: CASSSRQSNQPQHF
V gene: TRBV3-1/TRBV3-2; D gene: TRBD1; clone size: -; J gene: TRBJ1-1; CDR3 DNA: TGTGCCAGCAGCCTATACGGACAGGGGGCGGGTGAAGCTTTCTTT; CDR3 protein: CASSLYGQGAGEAFF
V gene: TRBV5-8; D gene: -; clone size: -; J gene: TRBJ1-5; CDR3 DNA: TGTGCCAGCAGCTTGCAACTGATAACAGCGGTGGGGAGCAATCAGCCCCAGCATTTT; CDR3 protein: CASSLQLITAVGSNQPQHF
V gene: TRBV30; D gene: -; clone size: -; J gene: TRBJ2-3; CDR3 DNA: TGTGCCTGGAGTAGGACACTCACAGATACGCAGTATTTT; CDR3 protein: CAWSRTLTDTQYF
V gene: TRBV11-2; D gene: -; clone size: -; J gene: TRBJ2-7; CDR3 DNA: TGTGCCAGCAGCTTACGGGCTAGCAGAGCCTACGAGCAGTACTTC; CDR3 protein: CASSLRASRAYEQYF